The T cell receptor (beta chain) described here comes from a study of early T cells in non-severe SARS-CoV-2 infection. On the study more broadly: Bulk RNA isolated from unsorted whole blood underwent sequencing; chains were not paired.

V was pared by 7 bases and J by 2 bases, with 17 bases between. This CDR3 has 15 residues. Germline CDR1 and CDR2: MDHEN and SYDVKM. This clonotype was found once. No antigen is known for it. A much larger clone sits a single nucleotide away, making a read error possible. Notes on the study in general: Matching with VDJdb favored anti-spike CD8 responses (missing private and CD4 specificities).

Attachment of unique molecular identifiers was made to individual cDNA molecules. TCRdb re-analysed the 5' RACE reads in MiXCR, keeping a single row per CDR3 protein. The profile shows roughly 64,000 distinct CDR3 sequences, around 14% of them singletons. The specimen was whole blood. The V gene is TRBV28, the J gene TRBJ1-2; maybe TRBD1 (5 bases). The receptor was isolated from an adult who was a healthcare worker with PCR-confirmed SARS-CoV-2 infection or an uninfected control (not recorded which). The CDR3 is CASTNYGGLNYGYTF. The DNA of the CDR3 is TGTGCCAGCACCAACTACGGGGGACTCAACTATGGCTACACCTTC.